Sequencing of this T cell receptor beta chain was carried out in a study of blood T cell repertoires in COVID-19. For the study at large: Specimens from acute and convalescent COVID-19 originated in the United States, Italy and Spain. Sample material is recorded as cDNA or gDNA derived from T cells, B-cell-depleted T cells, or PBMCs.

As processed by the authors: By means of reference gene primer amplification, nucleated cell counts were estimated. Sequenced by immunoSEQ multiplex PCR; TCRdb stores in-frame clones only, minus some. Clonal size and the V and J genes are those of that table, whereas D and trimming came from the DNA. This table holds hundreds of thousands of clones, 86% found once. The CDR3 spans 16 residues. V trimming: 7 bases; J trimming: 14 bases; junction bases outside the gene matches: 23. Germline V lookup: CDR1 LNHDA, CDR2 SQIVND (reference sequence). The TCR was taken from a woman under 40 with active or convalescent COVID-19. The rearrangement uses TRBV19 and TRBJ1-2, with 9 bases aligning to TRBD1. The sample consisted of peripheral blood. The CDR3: CASKAGQGPYGRLPTF. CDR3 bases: TGTGCCAGTAAGGCGGGACAGGGACCCTATGGCCGACTCCCGACCTTC.